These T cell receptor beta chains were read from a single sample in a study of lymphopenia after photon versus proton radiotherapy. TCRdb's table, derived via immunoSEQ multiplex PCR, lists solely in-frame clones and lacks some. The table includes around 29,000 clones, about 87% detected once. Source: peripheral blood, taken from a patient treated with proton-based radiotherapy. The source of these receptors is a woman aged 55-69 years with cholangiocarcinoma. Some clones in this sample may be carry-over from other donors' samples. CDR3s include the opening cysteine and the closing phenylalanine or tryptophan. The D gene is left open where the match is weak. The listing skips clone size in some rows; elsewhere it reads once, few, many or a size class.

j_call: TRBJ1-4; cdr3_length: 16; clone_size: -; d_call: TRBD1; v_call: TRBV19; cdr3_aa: CASSTLGQGGGEKLFF; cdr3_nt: TGTGCCAGTAGTACCCTTGGACAGGGAGGCGGTGAAAAACTGTTTTTT
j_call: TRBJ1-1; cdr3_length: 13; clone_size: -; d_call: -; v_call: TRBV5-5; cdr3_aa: CASSTGLPTEAFF; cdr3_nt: TGTGCCAGCAGCACGGGACTTCCCACTGAAGCTTTCTTT
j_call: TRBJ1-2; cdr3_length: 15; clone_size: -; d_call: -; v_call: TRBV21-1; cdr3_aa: CASSNGDSLFDGYTF; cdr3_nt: TGTGCCAGCAGCAATGGGGACAGCCTCTTCGATGGCTACACCTTC
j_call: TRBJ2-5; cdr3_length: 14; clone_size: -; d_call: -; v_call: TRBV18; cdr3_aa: CASSPPSGRETQYF; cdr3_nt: TGTGCCAGCTCACCACCTTCAGGAAGGGAGACCCAGTACTTC
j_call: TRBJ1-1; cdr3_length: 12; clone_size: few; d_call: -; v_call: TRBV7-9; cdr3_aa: CASSGHSVEAFF; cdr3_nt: TGTGCCAGCAGCGGACACAGCGTGGAAGCTTTCTTT
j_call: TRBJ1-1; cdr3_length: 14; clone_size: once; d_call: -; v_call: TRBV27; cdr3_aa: CASSLRGGNTEAFF; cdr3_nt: TGTGCCAGCAGTTTAAGGGGCGGGAACACTGAAGCTTTCTTT
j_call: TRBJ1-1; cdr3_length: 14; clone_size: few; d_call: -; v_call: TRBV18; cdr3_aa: CASSAGRMNTEAFF; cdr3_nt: TGTGCCAGCTCAGCGGGACGGATGAACACTGAAGCTTTCTTT
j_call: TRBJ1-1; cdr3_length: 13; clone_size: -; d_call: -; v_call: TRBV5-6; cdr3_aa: CASSFGVGTEAFF; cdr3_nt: TGTGCCAGCAGCTTCGGGGTGGGCACTGAAGCTTTCTTT
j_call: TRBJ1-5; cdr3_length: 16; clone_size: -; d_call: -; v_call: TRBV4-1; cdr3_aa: CASSQDRTEVRQPQHF; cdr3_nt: TGCGCCAGCAGCCAAGATCGGACAGAGGTTCGCCAGCCCCAGCATTTT
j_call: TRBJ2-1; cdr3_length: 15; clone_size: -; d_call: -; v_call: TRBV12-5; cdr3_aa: CASGPGASSYNEQFF; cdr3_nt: TGTGCTAGTGGTCCGGGGGCGAGCTCCTACAATGAGCAGTTCTTC
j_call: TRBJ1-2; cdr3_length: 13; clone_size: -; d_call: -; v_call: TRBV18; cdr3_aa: CASSPQGSGGYTF; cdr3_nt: TGTGCCAGCTCACCACAGGGGAGTGGTGGCTACACCTTC
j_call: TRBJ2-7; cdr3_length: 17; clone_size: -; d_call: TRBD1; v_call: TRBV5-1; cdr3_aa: CASSLAVDRVSAYEQYF; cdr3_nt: TGCGCCAGCAGCTTGGCGGTCGACAGGGTAAGCGCCTACGAGCAGTACTTC
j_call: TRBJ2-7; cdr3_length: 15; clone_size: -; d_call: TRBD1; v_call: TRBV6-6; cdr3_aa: CASSTRGQGADEQYF; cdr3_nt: TGTGCCAGCAGCACCCGGGGCCAGGGGGCTGACGAGCAGTACTTC
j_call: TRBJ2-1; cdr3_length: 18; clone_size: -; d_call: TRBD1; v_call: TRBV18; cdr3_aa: CASSPPTNRDRGFNEQFF; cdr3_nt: TGTGCCAGCTCACCACCGACCAACCGGGACAGGGGGTTCAATGAGCAGTTCTTC
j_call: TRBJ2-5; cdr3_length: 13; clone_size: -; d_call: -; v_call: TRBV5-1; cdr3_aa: CASSLADRETQYF; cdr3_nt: TGCGCCAGCAGCTTGGCCGACCGGGAGACCCAGTACTTC
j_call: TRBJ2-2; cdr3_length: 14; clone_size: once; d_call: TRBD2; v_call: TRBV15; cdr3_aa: CATELAPYAGELFF; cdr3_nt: TGTGCCACCGAACTAGCGCCCTACGCCGGGGAGCTGTTTTTT
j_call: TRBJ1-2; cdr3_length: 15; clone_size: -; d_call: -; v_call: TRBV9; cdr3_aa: CASSASSLQGYGYTF; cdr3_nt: TGTGCCAGCAGCGCCTCCTCATTACAGGGTTATGGCTACACCTTC
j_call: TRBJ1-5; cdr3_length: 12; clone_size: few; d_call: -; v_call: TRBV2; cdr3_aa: CASSEVGSAQHF; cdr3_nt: TGTGCCAGCAGTGAAGTGGGGTCAGCGCAGCATTTT
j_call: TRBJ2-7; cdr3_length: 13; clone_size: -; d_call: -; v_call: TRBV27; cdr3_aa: CASGYGDSYEQYF; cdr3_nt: TGTGCCAGCGGGTATGGGGACTCCTACGAGCAGTACTTC
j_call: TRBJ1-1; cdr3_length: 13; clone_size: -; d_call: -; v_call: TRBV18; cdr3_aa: CASSPLLNTEAFF; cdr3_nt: TGTGCCAGCTCACCCCTTCTTAACACTGAAGCTTTCTTT
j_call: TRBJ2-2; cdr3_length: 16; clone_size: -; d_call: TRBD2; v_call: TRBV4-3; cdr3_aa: CASSQASGSYTGELFF; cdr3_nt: TGCGCCAGCAGCCAGGCCAGCGGGAGTTACACCGGGGAGCTGTTTTTT
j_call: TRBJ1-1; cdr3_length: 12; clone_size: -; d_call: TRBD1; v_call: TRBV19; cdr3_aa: CASSPDRGRNFF; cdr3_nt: TGTGCCAGTAGCCCTGACAGGGGTCGGAATTTCTTT
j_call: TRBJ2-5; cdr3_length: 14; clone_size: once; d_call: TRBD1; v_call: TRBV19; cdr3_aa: CASSIGTVQETQYF; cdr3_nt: TGTGCCAGTAGTATTGGGACAGTTCAAGAGACCCAGTACTTC
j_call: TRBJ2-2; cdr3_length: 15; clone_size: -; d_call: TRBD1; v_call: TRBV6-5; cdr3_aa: CASSHRGGDTGELFF; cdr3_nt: TGTGCCAGCAGTCACAGGGGTGGGGACACCGGGGAGCTGTTTTTT
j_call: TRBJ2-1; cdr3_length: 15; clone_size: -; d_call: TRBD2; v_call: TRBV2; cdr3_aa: CASIISGGGYNEQFF; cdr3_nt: TGTGCCAGCATCATCTCGGGGGGAGGGTACAATGAGCAGTTCTTC
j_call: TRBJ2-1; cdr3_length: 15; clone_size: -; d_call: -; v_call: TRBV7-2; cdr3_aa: CASSLVIQWDNEQFF; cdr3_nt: TGTGCCAGCAGCTTAGTTATTCAATGGGACAATGAGCAGTTCTTC
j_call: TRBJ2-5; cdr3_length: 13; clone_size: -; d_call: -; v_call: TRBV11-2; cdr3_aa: CASSSTSTETQYF; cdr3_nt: TGTGCCAGCAGTTCGACTAGTACAGAGACCCAGTACTTC
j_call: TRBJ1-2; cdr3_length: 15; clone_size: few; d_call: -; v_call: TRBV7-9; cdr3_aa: CASSLAGVSNYGYTF; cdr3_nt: TGTGCCAGCAGCTTAGCCGGGGTCAGTAACTATGGCTACACCTTC
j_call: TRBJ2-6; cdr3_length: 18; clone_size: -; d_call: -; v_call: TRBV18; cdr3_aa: CASSPIAEMGLGANVLTF; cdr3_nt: TGTGCCAGCTCACCAATCGCGGAGATGGGTCTTGGGGCCAACGTCCTGACTTTC
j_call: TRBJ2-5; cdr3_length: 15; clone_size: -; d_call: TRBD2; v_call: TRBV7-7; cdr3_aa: CASSLAGLAAETQYF; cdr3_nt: TGTGCTAGCAGCTTAGCTGGGCTAGCGGCGGAGACCCAGTACTTC
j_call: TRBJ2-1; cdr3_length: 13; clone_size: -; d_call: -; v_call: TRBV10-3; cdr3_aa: CAISDYPDNEQFF; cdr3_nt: TGTGCCATCAGTGACTACCCCGACAATGAGCAGTTCTTC
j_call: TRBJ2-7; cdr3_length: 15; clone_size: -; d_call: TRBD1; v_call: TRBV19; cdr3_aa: CASSLGQVGANEQYF; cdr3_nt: TGTGCCAGTAGTCTCGGACAGGTTGGGGCCAACGAGCAGTACTTC
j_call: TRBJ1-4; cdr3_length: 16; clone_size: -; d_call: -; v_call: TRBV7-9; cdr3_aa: CASSLAGQTHNEKLFF; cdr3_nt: TGTGCCAGCAGCTTAGCCGGGCAGACTCATAATGAAAAACTGTTTTTT
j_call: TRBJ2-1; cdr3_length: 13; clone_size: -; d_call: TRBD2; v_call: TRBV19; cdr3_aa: CASQGLAYNEQFF; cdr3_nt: TGTGCCAGTCAGGGACTAGCTTACAATGAGCAGTTCTTC
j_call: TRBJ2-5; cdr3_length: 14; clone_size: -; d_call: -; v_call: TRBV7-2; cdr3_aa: CASSLGGFGLEQYF; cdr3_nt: TGTGCCAGCAGCTTAGGGGGATTTGGCCTGGAGCAGTACTTC
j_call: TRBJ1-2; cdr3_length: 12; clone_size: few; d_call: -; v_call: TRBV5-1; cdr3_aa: CASSSMTYGYTF; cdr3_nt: TGCGCCAGCAGCTCTATGACCTATGGCTACACCTTC
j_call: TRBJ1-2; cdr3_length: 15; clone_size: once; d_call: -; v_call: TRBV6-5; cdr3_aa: CASKPLDRNNYGYTF; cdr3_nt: TGTGCCAGCAAACCACTAGACAGGAATAACTATGGCTACACCTTC
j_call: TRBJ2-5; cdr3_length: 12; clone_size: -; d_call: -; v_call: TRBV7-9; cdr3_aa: CASSLNGETQYF; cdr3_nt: TGTGCCAGCAGCTTAAACGGAGAGACCCAGTACTTC
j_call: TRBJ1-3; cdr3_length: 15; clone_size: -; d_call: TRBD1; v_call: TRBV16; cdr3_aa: CASSHPTGALNTIYF; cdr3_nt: TGTGCCAGCAGCCACCCCACAGGGGCCTTAAACACCATATATTTT
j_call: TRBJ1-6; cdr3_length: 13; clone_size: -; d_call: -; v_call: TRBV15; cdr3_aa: CATSRDQVSPLHF; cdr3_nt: TGTGCCACCAGCAGAGATCAGGTTTCACCCCTCCACTTT
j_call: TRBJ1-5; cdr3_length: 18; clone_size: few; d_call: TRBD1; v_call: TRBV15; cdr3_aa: CATSTRGSTGTGRQPQHF; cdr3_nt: TGTGCCACCAGCACCAGGGGGTCTACCGGGACAGGGAGACAGCCCCAGCATTTT
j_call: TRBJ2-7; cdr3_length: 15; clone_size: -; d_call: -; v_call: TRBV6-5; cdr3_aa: CASSSAGWDSYEQYF; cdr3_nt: TGTGCCAGCAGTTCGGCGGGCTGGGACTCCTACGAGCAGTACTTC
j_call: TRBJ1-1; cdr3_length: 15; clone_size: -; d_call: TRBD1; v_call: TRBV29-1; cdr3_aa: CSVYRAGGRDTEAFF; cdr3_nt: TGCAGCGTTTATAGGGCAGGGGGCAGGGACACTGAAGCTTTCTTT
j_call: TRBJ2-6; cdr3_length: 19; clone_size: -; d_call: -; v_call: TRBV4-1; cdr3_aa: CASSQGMGGGWAGANVLTF; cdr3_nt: TGCGCCAGCAGCCAAGGAATGGGGGGCGGTTGGGCTGGGGCCAACGTCCTGACTTTC
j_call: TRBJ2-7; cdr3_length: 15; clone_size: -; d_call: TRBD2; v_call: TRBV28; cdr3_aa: CASRMTSGRMNEQYF; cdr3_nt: TGTGCCAGCAGGATGACTAGCGGGAGAATGAACGAGCAGTACTTC
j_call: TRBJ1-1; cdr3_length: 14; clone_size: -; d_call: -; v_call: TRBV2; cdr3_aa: CASSNMGPNTEAFF; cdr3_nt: TGTGCCAGCAGTAATATGGGGCCGAACACTGAAGCTTTCTTT
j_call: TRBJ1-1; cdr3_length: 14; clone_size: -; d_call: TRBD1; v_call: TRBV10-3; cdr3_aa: CAISDRDRNTEAFF; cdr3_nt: TGTGCCATCAGTGACCGGGACAGGAACACTGAAGCTTTCTTT
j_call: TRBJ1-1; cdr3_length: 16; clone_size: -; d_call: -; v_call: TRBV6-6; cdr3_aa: CASSYSQVRWDTEAFF; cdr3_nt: TGTGCCAGCAGTTACTCCCAGGTCCGGTGGGACACTGAAGCTTTCTTT
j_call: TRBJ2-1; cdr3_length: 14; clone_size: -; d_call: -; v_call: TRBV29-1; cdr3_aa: CSVVGQGHYNEQFF; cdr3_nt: TGCAGCGTTGTAGGGCAGGGACACTACAATGAGCAGTTCTTC
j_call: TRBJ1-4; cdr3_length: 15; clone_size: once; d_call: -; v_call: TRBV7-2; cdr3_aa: CASSLGGGSNEKLFF; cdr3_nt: TGTGCCAGCAGCTTAGGAGGGGGATCTAATGAAAAACTGTTTTTT
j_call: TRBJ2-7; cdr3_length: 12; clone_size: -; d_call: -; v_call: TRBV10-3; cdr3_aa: CAISNYGPREYF; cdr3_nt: TGTGCCATCAGCAATTATGGGCCTCGGGAGTACTTC
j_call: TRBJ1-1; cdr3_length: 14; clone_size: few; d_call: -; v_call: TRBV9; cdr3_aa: CASSVRAENTEAFF; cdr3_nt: TGTGCCAGCAGCGTACGGGCAGAGAACACTGAAGCTTTCTTT
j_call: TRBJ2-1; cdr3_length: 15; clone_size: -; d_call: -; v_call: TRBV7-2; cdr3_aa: CASSLTGLAYNEQFF; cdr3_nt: TGTGCCAGCAGCTTAACGGGTTTAGCCTACAATGAGCAGTTCTTC
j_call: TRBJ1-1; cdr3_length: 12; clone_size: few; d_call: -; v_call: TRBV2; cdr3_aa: CASSGDSFEAFF; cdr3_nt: TGTGCCAGCAGTGGGGACTCCTTTGAAGCTTTCTTT
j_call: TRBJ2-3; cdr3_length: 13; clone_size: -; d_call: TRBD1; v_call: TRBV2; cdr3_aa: CASRATGVDTQYF; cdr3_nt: TGTGCCAGCAGGGCGACAGGGGTAGATACGCAGTATTTT